This is a list of T cell receptor beta chains from one sample in a study of blood T cell repertoires in COVID-19. Sequencing was performed with immunoSEQ multiplex PCR; in TCRdb, only in-frame clones are kept and a portion is missing. The data hold about 34,000 clones, with approximately 89% observed a single time. The specimen was peripheral blood. Receptors were obtained from a man in his fifties or sixties with active COVID-19. Both conserved end residues are part of each CDR3. The D gene is left open where the match is weak. The listing skips clone size in some rows; elsewhere it reads once, few, many or a size class.

>.|TRBJ2-5|.|TRBV3-1/TRBV3-2
TGTGCCAGCACGATAGGAGGAGGTTCAGAGACCCAGTACTTC
CASTIGGGSETQYF
>TRBD2|TRBJ2-7|.|TRBV11-2
TGTGCCAGCACCCTACAGACTAGCTCACCTTACGAGCAGTACTTC
CASTLQTSSPYEQYF
>TRBD1|TRBJ1-5|.|TRBV27
TGTGCCAGCAGTGTGACAGGGGATCCGAATCAGCCCCAGCATTTT
CASSVTGDPNQPQHF
>TRBD1|TRBJ2-7|.|TRBV30
TGTGCCTGGAACGGACAGGCGGGCCACGAGCAGTACTTC
CAWNGQAGHEQYF
>TRBD2|TRBJ2-1|.|TRBV11-2
TGTGCCAGCAGCTCGAGACTCTCTAGCGGGCCACCCTACAATGAGCAGTTCTTC
CASSSRLSSGPPYNEQFF
>.|TRBJ2-6|.|TRBV29-1
TGCAGCGTTGTTAGCGAGGCCGGGGCCAACGTCCTGACTTTC
CSVVSEAGANVLTF
>TRBD1|TRBJ2-7|.|TRBV28
TGTGCCAGCAGTACCGGGACAGCCTCCTACGAGCAGTACTTC
CASSTGTASYEQYF
>TRBD2|TRBJ2-2|few|TRBV9
TGTGCCAGCAGCGCCACCCCGGGACTAGCGAGCACCGGGGAGCTGTTTTTT
CASSATPGLASTGELFF
>TRBD2|TRBJ2-2|once|TRBV2
TGTGCCAGCAAAGGGAGCGGGAGTTACACCGGGGAGCTGTTTTTT
CASKGSGSYTGELFF
>TRBD2|TRBJ2-7|.|TRBV29-1
TGCAGCGTTGAAAAGCGGGGAAAGCAGTACTTC
CSVEKRGKQYF
>.|TRBJ2-5|.|TRBV6-5
TGTGCCAGCCTCAGGGCCTTACAAGAGACCCAGTACTTC
CASLRALQETQYF
>.|TRBJ2-3|few|TRBV5-4
TGTGCCGCATGGGGGCCTTACACAGATACGCAGTATTTT
CAAWGPYTDTQYF
>.|TRBJ2-5|.|TRBV7-2
TGTGCCAGCAGCAAGGGGCGCGGCAGCCAAGAGACCCAGTACTTC
CASSKGRGSQETQYF
>TRBD2|TRBJ2-7|.|TRBV6-6
TGTGCCAGCAAACTAACTAGCGCCTACGAGCAGTACTTC
CASKLTSAYEQYF
>TRBD1|TRBJ1-2|.|TRBV7-2
TGTGCCAGCAGCTTAGACAGGGGGCAAGGCTACACCTTC
CASSLDRGQGYTF
>TRBD2|TRBJ2-1|few|TRBV7-2
TGTGCCAGCAGCTTAGGACTAGCGGGAGTCTCCTATTACAATGAGCAGTTCTTC
CASSLGLAGVSYYNEQFF
>TRBD1|TRBJ1-6|.|TRBV7-6
TGTGCCAGCAGCACCCGACAGGGGGCGAACTCACCCCTCCACTTT
CASSTRQGANSPLHF
>TRBD2|TRBJ2-7|.|TRBV5-1
TGCGCCAGCAGCTACGGGACTAGCAGTGAGTACGAGCAGTACTTC
CASSYGTSSEYEQYF
>TRBD1|TRBJ2-1|.|TRBV24-1
TGTGCCACCAGTGATTACTCAGACAGGGGAGTGTTCTTC
CATSDYSDRGVFF
>TRBD2|TRBJ2-5|.|TRBV19
TGTGCCAGTACCTTAACTAGCGGGAGGAAGGAGACCCAGTACTTC
CASTLTSGRKETQYF
>.|TRBJ2-5|.|TRBV18
TGTGCCAGCTCACGAGGGTCCGGGAGTGAGACCCAGTACTTC
CASSRGSGSETQYF
>.|TRBJ1-5|once|TRBV27
TGTGCCAGCAGTTTATCGGGACTTCACCCCCCATCCCAGCCCCAGCATTTT
CASSLSGLHPPSQPQHF
>TRBD2|TRBJ2-7|few|TRBV19
TGTGCCAGTAGTATTGTAGCGGGCAGCAACTACGAGCAGTACTTC
CASSIVAGSNYEQYF
>.|TRBJ1-2|once|TRBV3-1/TRBV3-2
TGTGCCAGCAGCCAAGCCTCAGACAGTTATGGCTACACCTTC
CASSQASDSYGYTF
>TRBD2|TRBJ2-7|.|TRBV6-5
TGTGCCAGCAGCTGGGCCAGCGGGACTCCCTACGAGCAGTACTTC
CASSWASGTPYEQYF